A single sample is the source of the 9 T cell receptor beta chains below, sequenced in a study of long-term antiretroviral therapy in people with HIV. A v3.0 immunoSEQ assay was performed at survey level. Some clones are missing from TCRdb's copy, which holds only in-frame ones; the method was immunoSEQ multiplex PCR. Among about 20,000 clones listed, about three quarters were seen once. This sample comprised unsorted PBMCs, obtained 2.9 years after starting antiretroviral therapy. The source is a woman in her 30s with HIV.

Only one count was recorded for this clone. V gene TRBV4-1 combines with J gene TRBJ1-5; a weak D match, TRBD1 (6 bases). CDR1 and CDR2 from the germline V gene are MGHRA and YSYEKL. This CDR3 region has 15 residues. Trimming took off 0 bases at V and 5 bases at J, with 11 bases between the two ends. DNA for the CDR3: TGCGCCAGCAGCCAAGAGGGGGGCGACTATCAGCCCCAGCATTTT. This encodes CASSQEGGDYQPQHF.

CDR3 DNA: TGTGCCAGCAGCGCATCCCCTGGACCCAATTCACCCCTCCACTTT. Translated, it gives CASSASPGPNSPLHF. The chain carries TRBV9 and TRBJ1-6; no firm D call. The V gene lost 3 bases and the J gene lost 7 bases, with 14 bases spanning the gap. This CDR3 has 15 residues. Germline V gene sequence: CDR1 SGDLS, CDR2 YYNGEE. Supplemented by reference TRBV9 and TRBJ1-6, the full variable domain reads DSGVTQTPKHLITATGQRVTLRCSPRSGDLSVYWYQQSLDQGLQFLIQYYNGEERAKGNILERFSAQQFPDLHSELNLSSLELGDSALYFCASSASPGPNSPLHFGNGTRLTVT.

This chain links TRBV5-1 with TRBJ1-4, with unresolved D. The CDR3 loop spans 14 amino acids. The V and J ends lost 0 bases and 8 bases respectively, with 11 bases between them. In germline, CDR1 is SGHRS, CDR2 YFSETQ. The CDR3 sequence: CASSLEGNGEKLFF. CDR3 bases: TGCGCCAGCAGCTTGGAAGGGAATGGGGAAAAACTGTTTTTT.

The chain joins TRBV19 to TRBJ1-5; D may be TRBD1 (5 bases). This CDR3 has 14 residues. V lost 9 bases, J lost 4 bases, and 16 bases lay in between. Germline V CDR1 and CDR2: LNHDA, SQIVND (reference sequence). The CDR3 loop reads CASSEGHFNQPQHF. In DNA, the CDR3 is TGTGCCAGCTCGGAAGGACATTTTAATCAGCCCCAGCATTTT.

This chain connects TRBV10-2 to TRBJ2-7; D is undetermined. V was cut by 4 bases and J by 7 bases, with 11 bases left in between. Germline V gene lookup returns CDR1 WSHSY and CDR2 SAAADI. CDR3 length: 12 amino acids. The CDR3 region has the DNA TGCGCCAGCAGTGGGAACCGATTGGAGCAGTACGTC. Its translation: CASSGNRLEQYV.

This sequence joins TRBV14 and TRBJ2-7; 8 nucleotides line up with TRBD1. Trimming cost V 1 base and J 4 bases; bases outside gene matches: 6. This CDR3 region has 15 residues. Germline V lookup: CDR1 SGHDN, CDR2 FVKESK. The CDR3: CASSQVGTGPYEQYF. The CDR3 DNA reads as TGTGCCAGCAGCCAAGTCGGGACAGGCCCGTACGAGCAGTACTTC. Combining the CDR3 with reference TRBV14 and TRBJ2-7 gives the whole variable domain EAGVTQFPSHSVIEKGQTVTLRCDPISGHDNLYWYRRVMGKEIKFLLHFVKESKQDESGMPNNRFLAERTGGTYSTLKVQPAELEDSGVYFCASSQVGTGPYEQYFGPGTRLTVT.

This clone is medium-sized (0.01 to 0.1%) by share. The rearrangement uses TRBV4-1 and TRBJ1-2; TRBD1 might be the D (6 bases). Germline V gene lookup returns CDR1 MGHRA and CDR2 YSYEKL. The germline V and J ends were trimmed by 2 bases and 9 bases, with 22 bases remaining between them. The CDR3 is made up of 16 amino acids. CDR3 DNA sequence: TGCGCCAGCAGCCAACCTAATTTGGGACACGGAGAGAGCTACACCTTC. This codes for CASSQPNLGHGESYTF.

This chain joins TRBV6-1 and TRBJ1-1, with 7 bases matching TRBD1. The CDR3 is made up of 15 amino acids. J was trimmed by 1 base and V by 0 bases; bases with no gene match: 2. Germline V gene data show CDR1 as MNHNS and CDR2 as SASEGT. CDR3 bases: TGTGCCAGCAGTGAAGCGGGACAGAAGAACACTGAAGCTTTCTTT. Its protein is CASSEAGQKNTEAFF.

The CDR3 DNA reads TGCAGCGTTGCCCATGGGGGGGGGCGGGTGAACACTGAAGCTTTCTTT. This gives the protein CSVAHGGGRVNTEAFF. V is TRBV29-1 and J is TRBJ1-1, with D perhaps TRBD1 (6 bases). From germline, CDR1 is SQVTM and CDR2 ANQGSEA. Trimming stripped 4 bases from V and 0 bases from J, with 18 bases between. This CDR3 is built from 16 residues.